Presented here are 28 T cell receptor beta chains from one specimen sequenced in a study of monozygotic twins with inflammatory bowel disease. Following a re-call of the 5' RACE reads, TCRdb has one entry per CDR3 protein and lacks DNA. This table holds more than 120,000 distinct CDR3 sequences. The sequencing sample was made of blood. Source of these receptors: a human donor with ulcerative colitis or Crohn's disease, or a healthy co-twin of an affected twin (not recorded which).

The chain recombines TRBV20-1 with TRBJ2-2; there is no DNA to check the TCRdb D call of TRBD2. The CDR3 spans 15 residues. Germline V gives CDR1 DFQATT, CDR2 SNEGSKA (reference sequence). The CDR3 protein is CSATDSRDIAGELFF.

This chain joins TRBV5-1 and TRBJ1-4. Germline V gene lookup returns CDR1 SGHRS and CDR2 YFSETQ. This CDR3 has 12 residues. CDR3 residues: CASSMDREKLFF.

The chain is built from TRBV24-1 and TRBJ2-1; TCRdb picks TRBD2, but there is no DNA to check that call. Germline V gene lookup returns CDR1 KGHDR and CDR2 SFDVKD. CDR3 length: 16 residues. This CDR3 is CATSDPTSGPYNEQFF.

The rearrangement uses TRBV14 and TRBJ2-7; no DNA is available, so the TRBD1 call from TCRdb remains unchecked. Germline V gene data show CDR1 as SGHDN and CDR2 as FVKESK. The CDR3 totals 11 residues. CDR3 region: CASSHSGPQNF. Using reference TRBV14 and TRBJ2-7 for the parts outside the CDR3, the full variable domain is EAGVTQFPSHSVIEKGQTVTLRCDPISGHDNLYWYRRVMGKEIKFLLHFVKESKQDESGMPNNRFLAERTGGTYSTLKVQPAELEDSGVYFCASSHSGPQNFGPGTRLTVT.

V usage is TRBV4-3 and J usage is TRBJ2-7. Germline V gene sequence: CDR1 LGHNA, CDR2 YSLEER. The CDR3 loop spans 13 amino acids. CDR3 amino acids: CASSQGGTYEQYF.

The chain couples TRBV28 to TRBJ2-5; without DNA, the TCRdb call of TRBD2 cannot be checked. Looked up from germline, CDR1 is MDHEN and CDR2 is SYDVKM. CDR3 size: 17 residues. The CDR3 sequence: CASSPRGLAGLSETQYF.

The chain is built from TRBV20-1 and TRBJ1-5; TCRdb calls TRBD1, which cannot be checked without DNA. CDR3 length: 13 amino acids. Germline lookup yields CDR1 DFQATT and CDR2 SNEGSKA (reference sequence). The CDR3 sequence: CSARQTDYQPQHF.

V usage is TRBV12-5 and J usage is TRBJ2-1; TCRdb's assignment of TRBD1 cannot be checked, as there is no DNA. CDR3 length: 15 amino acids. Germline V gene sequence: CDR1 LGHNT, CDR2 FRNRAP. CDR3 sequence reads: CASGSGQGALDEQFF. The full variable domain, completed using reference TRBV12-5 and TRBJ2-1, is DARVTQTPRHKVTEMGQEVTMRCQPILGHNTVFWYRQTMMQGLELLAYFRNRAPLDDSGMPKDRFSAEMPDATLATLKIQPSEPRDSAVYFCASGSGQGALDEQFFGPGTRLTVL.

The CDR3 sequence is CASSQVAGGLYNEQFF. The chain links TRBV4-1 to TRBJ2-1; TCRdb lists TRBD2, though no DNA is available to test this call. The germline CDR1 and CDR2 sequences are MGHRA and YSYEKL. CDR3 length equals 16 residues.

The chain links TRBV9 to TRBJ2-7; TCRdb reports TRBD2, a call that lacks DNA to check it against. The length of the CDR3 is 15 residues. The germline V gene has CDR1 SGDLS and CDR2 YYNGEE. CDR3 protein: CASSSQAGGPYEQYF.

V gene TRBV12-5 combines with J gene TRBJ2-5; lacking DNA, the TRBD2 call made by TCRdb goes unchecked. Germline values: CDR1 LGHNT, CDR2 FRNRAP. The CDR3 consists of 16 residues. CDR3 in amino acids: CASGLGRNSPEETQYF.

The rearrangement links TRBV7-8 to TRBJ2-5. The CDR3 spans 11 residues. CDR1 is SGHVS and CDR2 is FQNEAQ in the germline V gene. The chain's CDR3 is CANGIGETQYF.

The chain is built from TRBV7-9 and TRBJ2-7; no DNA is available, so the TRBD2 call from TCRdb remains unchecked. Germline V gene data show CDR1 as SEHNR and CDR2 as FQNEAQ (reference sequence). The CDR3 loop spans 12 amino acids. Here the CDR3 reads CASSGGYYEQYF.

The V call is TRBV12-3 or TRBV12-4, the J call TRBJ2-5; TCRdb lists TRBD1, though no DNA is available to test this call. The CDR3 runs to 17 residues. The CDR3: CASSRIGGSAEGETQYF.

The chain combines TRBV6-1 with TRBJ1-2; TCRdb names TRBD1, which stays unverified in the absence of DNA. The CDR3 is made up of 15 amino acids. The V gene's germline CDR1 is MNHNS and CDR2 SASEGT. CDR3 amino acids: CASSESRVGGYGYTF.

V usage is TRBV12-3 or TRBV12-4 and J usage is TRBJ1-6. The CDR3 covers 16 residues. The CDR3 loop is CASKLRGGLDNSPLHF.

Here the CDR3 reads CASSIYRDRAYEQYF. The chain is built from TRBV19 and TRBJ2-7; TCRdb calls TRBD1, which cannot be checked without DNA. The CDR3 extends over 15 amino acids. Germline V gene sequence: CDR1 LNHDA, CDR2 SQIVND (reference sequence).

The chain joins TRBV4-3 to TRBJ2-1. The length of the CDR3 is 13 residues. CDR1 LGHNA and CDR2 YSLEER come from the germline V gene. The CDR3 loop is CASSQDGDNEQFF.

V usage is TRBV27 and J usage is TRBJ2-7. Germline loops: CDR1 MNHEY, CDR2 SMNVEV (reference sequence). There are 15 residues in the CDR3. This chain's CDR3 is CASSFFQIGSYEQYF.

The chain couples TRBV7-2 to TRBJ1-1; TCRdb's D call of TRBD1 is untestable without DNA. This CDR3 contains 15 residues. Germline V CDR1 and CDR2: SGHTA, FQGNSA. The CDR3 here is CASSWDRDAGTEAFF.

This chain uses TRBV9 with TRBJ2-5; TCRdb indicates TRBD2, and absent DNA this call remains unverified. There are 15 residues in the CDR3. Germline CDR1 is SGDLS and CDR2 is YYNGEE. CDR3 region: CASSVGGTSVETQYF.

The V and J genes are TRBV27 and TRBJ1-2; TCRdb picks TRBD1, but there is no DNA to check that call. The germline gives CDR1 MNHEY, CDR2 SMNVEV (reference sequence). The CDR3 has 14 amino acids. The CDR3 sequence: CASSGTEAAYGYTF.

This chain joins TRBV5-6 and TRBJ2-5; with no DNA, the TCRdb D assignment of TRBD2 cannot be verified. CDR1 and CDR2 (germline): SGHDT, YYEEEE. This CDR3 is built from 17 residues. CDR3 loop: CASSSESLAAVQETQYF.

The rearrangement uses TRBV6-2 or TRBV6-3 and TRBJ2-3; the TRBD1 assignment by TCRdb is unverifiable without DNA. CDR1 is MNHEY, CDR2 SVGEGT, per germline. The CDR3 covers 15 residues. CDR3 residues: CASSYSGQGPDTQYF.

The genes are TRBV18 and TRBJ2-3; TCRdb picks TRBD1, but there is no DNA to check that call. The CDR3 sequence is 15 residues long. CDR1 and CDR2 (germline): KGHSH, LQKENI. The CDR3 sequence: CASSGGHHSTDTQYF.

The chain has TRBV30 and TRBJ2-3; the TCRdb D gene call, TRBD1, has no DNA to confirm it. CDR1 is GTSNPN, CDR2 SVGIG, per germline (reference sequence). The CDR3 covers 16 residues. Here the CDR3 reads CARSGRGDSRTDTQYF.

This chain connects TRBV5-1 to TRBJ2-4; the TCRdb call, TRBD2, lacks DNA for checking. CDR1 is SGHRS, CDR2 YFSETQ, per germline. This CDR3 spans 14 amino acids. CDR3 in amino acids: CASSLRPSQNIQYF.

The rearrangement joins TRBV5-1 to TRBJ2-3; TCRdb's D gene call, TRBD1, goes unchecked for lack of DNA. Germline V gene lookup returns CDR1 SGHRS and CDR2 YFSETQ. The CDR3 loop spans 15 amino acids. This chain's CDR3 is CASSSLQGNAGTQYF.